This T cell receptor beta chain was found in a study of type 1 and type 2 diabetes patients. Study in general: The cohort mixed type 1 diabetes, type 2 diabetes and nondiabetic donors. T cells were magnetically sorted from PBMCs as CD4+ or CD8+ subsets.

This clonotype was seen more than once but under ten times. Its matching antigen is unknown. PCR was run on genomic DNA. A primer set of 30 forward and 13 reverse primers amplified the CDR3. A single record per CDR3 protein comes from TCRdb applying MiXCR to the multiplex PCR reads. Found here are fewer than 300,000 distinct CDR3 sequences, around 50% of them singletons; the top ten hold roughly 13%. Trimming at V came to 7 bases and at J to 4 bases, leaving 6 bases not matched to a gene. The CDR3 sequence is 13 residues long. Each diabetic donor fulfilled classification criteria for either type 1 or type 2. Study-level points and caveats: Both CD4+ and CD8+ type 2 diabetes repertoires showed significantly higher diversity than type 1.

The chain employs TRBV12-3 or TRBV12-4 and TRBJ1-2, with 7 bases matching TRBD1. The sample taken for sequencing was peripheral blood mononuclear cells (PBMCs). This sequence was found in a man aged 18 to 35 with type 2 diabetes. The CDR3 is CASTPGTVYGYTF. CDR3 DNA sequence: TGTGCCAGCACACCCGGGACAGTCTATGGCTACACCTTC.